This entry lists 14 T cell receptor beta chains sequenced from one sample in a study of T cells in Graves' hyperthyroidism and ophthalmopathy. The investigators amplified TCR beta CDR3 regions from RNA transcripts. HTBI primers drove first-round RT-PCR of the TCR CDR3. TCRdb recomputed calls from the multiplex PCR reads with MiXCR, one row per CDR3 protein. The sample contains about 350,000 distinct CDR3 sequences, approximately 14% of which appear only once. The sequenced sample consisted of blood. These receptors all stem from a woman younger than 45 with Graves' hyperthyroidism.

This clonotype was seen at least ten times. The chain recombines TRBV11-1 with TRBJ2-7; D not resolved. This CDR3 contains 13 residues. The V end lost 3 bases, the J end lost 7 bases, and 13 bases lay between the germline ends. The germline CDR1 and CDR2 sequences are SGHAT and FQDESV (reference sequence). The CDR3 reads CASSLSTRREQYF. CDR3 nucleotide sequence: TGTGCCAGCAGCTTGTCGACCCGGCGGGAGCAGTACTTC.

This clonotype occurred a few times. V is TRBV4-3 and J is TRBJ1-1, with D perhaps matching TRBD1 (6 bases). The germline V gene has CDR1 LGHNA and CDR2 YSLEER. This CDR3 has 16 amino acids. Trimming pared 1 base from V and 0 bases from J, leaving 12 bases between. CDR3 residues: CASSQGRGGMNTEAFF. The CDR3 nucleotides are TGCGCCAGCAGCCAAGGGCGAGGGGGGATGAACACTGAAGCTTTCTTT.

The sample holds a few counts of this clonotype. The chain employs TRBV7-8 and TRBJ2-1; the match to TRBD1 covers 11 bases. The V gene's germline CDR1 is SGHVS and CDR2 FQNEAQ. The CDR3 totals 15 residues. V shed 3 bases and J 6 bases; nucleotides not matched to a gene: 4. The CDR3 loop is CASSLDRGRINEQFF. The CDR3, as DNA: TGTGCCAGCAGCTTGGACAGGGGGCGCATCAATGAGCAGTTCTTC. Combining the CDR3 with reference TRBV7-8 and TRBJ2-1 gives the whole variable domain GAGVSQSPRYKVAKRGQDVALRCDPISGHVSLFWYQQALGQGPEFLTYFQNEAQLDKSGLPSDRFFAERPEGSVSTLKIQRTQQEDSAVYLCASSLDRGRINEQFFGPGTRLTVL.

This clonotype has only a few counts. The V call is TRBV29-1, the J call TRBJ2-5; D is ambiguous. Germline loops: CDR1 SQVTM, CDR2 ANQGSEA. The length of the CDR3 is 11 residues. Deletions cut 3 bases from V and 2 bases from J, with 4 bases between. CDR3 sequence reads: CSVDRQETQYF. The DNA of the CDR3 is TGCAGCGTTGACAGGCAAGAGACCCAGTACTTC.

This clonotype was counted between two and nine times. The chain recombines TRBV19 with TRBJ2-7, with TRBD1 as a possible D gene (5 bases). V lost 3 bases to trimming and J lost 0 bases, with 12 bases between them. The CDR3 consists of 15 residues. Germline-derived CDR1 and CDR2 are LNHDA and SQIVND (reference sequence). In nucleotides, the CDR3 is TGTGCCAGTAGTATTTGGGGCGGCGACTCCTACGAGCAGTACTTC. This encodes CASSIWGGDSYEQYF. Supplemented by reference TRBV19 and TRBJ2-7, the full variable domain reads DGGITQSPKYLFRKEGQNVTLSCEQNLNHDAMYWYRQDPGQGLRLIYYSQIVNDFQKGDIAEGYSVSREKKESFPLTVTSAQKNPTAFYLCASSIWGGDSYEQYFGPGTRLTVT.

The rearrangement joins TRBV11-2 to TRBJ2-3; D possibly corresponds to TRBD1 (6 bases). The CDR3 loop spans 16 amino acids. Trimming pared 1 base from V and 7 bases from J, leaving 18 bases between. Germline CDR1 is SGHAT and CDR2 is FQNNGV. The CDR3 loop reads CASSLAPGAGIYTQYF. The CDR3 DNA reads TGTGCCAGCAGCTTAGCGCCAGGGGCTGGGATCTATACGCAGTATTTT.

Ten or more counts support this clonotype. V gene TRBV6-2 or TRBV6-3 combines with J gene TRBJ2-7, with D maybe TRBD2 (6 bases). Looked up from germline, CDR1 is MNHEY and CDR2 is SVGEGT. The CDR3 spans 16 residues. The V and J ends lost 11 bases and 1 base respectively, with 24 bases between them. The CDR3 DNA is TGTGCCCCAGCAGTCCTGTATTGGAGGGTTTCCTACGAGCAGTACTTC. This translates into CAPAVLYWRVSYEQYF.

The chain employs TRBV24-1 and TRBJ1-5; weak D call: TRBD1 (6 bases). V was cut by 5 bases and J by 1 base, with 8 bases left in between. The CDR3 is made up of 14 amino acids. CDR1 and CDR2 from the germline V gene are KGHDR and SFDVKD. The CDR3: CATSAGASNQPQHF. The CDR3 DNA is TGTGCCACCAGTGCGGGGGCAAGCAATCAGCCCCAGCATTTT.

This clonotype was picked up many times. In DNA form, the CDR3 reads TGTGCCAGCAGCCAAGGACTCATTGTTGGCGTGACCCAGTACTTC. Translation: CASSQGLIVGVTQYF. The chain combines TRBV3-1 with TRBJ2-5, with D unresolved. V shed 1 base and J shed 7 bases, with 16 bases lying between them. The CDR3 totals 15 residues. CDR1 and CDR2 (germline): LGHDT, YNNKEL (reference sequence).

This clonotype was picked up a small number of times. J is TRBJ2-1 and V is TRBV28, with 8 nucleotides matching TRBD2. Germline V CDR1 and CDR2: MDHEN, SYDVKM. The CDR3 runs to 17 residues. Trimming removed 5 bases from V and 3 bases from J; junction bases left unmatched: 12. The CDR3 DNA reads as TGTGCCAGCAGTCAACCTCCCGGGACTAGTAGCTACAATGAGCAGTTCTTC. This sequence encodes CASSQPPGTSSYNEQFF.

This clonotype was counted at least ten times. The chain is built from TRBV28 and TRBJ1-2; perhaps TRBD1 as D (6 bases). Trimming removed 4 bases from V and 11 bases from J, with 20 bases in between. This CDR3 contains 14 residues. Germline CDR1 reads MDHEN; CDR2 reads SYDVKM. CDR3 nucleotide sequence: TGTGCCAGCAGTTCGCCGCTGGGGGCAGGTCGATACACCTTC. This gives the protein CASSSPLGAGRYTF.

This clonotype was picked up a small number of times. J is TRBJ2-3 and V is TRBV28; 8 bases agree with TRBD1. The CDR3 runs to 20 residues. Looked up from germline, CDR1 is MDHEN and CDR2 is SYDVKM. Unmatched junction bases numbered 16, after V lost 1 base and J lost 1 base. The DNA for the CDR3 is TGTGCCAGCAGTTTATCCCTGACAGGGGCCGCCCCGGCAGGCACAGATACGCAGTATTTT. Translating gives CASSLSLTGAAPAGTDTQYF.

This clonotype has just a few counts. The rearrangement links TRBV20-1 to TRBJ2-1; 7 nucleotides align to TRBD1. CDR3 length: 18 residues. The junction had 14 bases not matched to a gene; V was cut back by 0 bases and J by 3 bases. The germline V gene encodes CDR1 DFQATT and CDR2 SNEGSKA (reference sequence). In DNA, the CDR3 is TGCAGTGCTAGAGATCAGACAGGGCTGAGACCAATCTACAATGAGCAGTTCTTC. Protein sequence: CSARDQTGLRPIYNEQFF.

This clonotype was recorded at least ten times. The V and J genes are TRBV3-1 and TRBJ2-1; no clear D gene. This CDR3 is built from 14 residues. Germline V gives CDR1 LGHDT, CDR2 YNNKEL (reference sequence). Trimming removed 5 bases from V and 6 bases from J, with 14 bases in between. The CDR3 bases are TGTGCCAGCAGCGTCAGGTCCAGCAGCAATGAGCAGTTCTTC. Translation gives CASSVRSSSNEQFF.